The present T cell receptor beta chain was sequenced within a study of regulatory T cells in long-lasting Graves disease. Whole-study findings and limits: Newly diagnosed disease favored TRBV20-1 and TRBJ2-1 over persistent disease.

The authors built TCR beta libraries using iRepertoire HTBI primers and Arm-PCR of CDR3 regions. Using its own MiXCR run on the multiplex PCR reads, TCRdb lists one record per CDR3 protein. This table holds under 700,000 distinct CDR3 sequences, 16% found once. This CDR3 is 13 amino acids long. Germline-derived CDR1 and CDR2 are SGHAT and FQNNGV. The time point here: newly diagnosed GD, antithyroid drugs for less than 3 months. Following extraction of RNA from PBMCs, that RNA was used to make the TCR library. This clonotype appeared a few times. Antigen unknown. One junction end disagrees with the germline gene, perhaps due to a read error. This same sample was also taken into another study, of T cells in Graves' hyperthyroidism and ophthalmopathy.

Material: peripheral blood mononuclear cells (PBMCs), obtained at new diagnosis, from a patient treated with antithyroid drugs. This TCR came from a woman aged 35 to 60 with Graves disease. The chain uses TRBV11-2 and TRBJ1-2; 8 nucleotides agree with TRBD1. The CDR3 loop reads CAGSSGQGYGYTF. The DNA for the CDR3 is TGTGCCGGCAGCTCCGGACAGGGCTATGGCTACACCTTC.